A single sample gave rise to the 20 T cell receptor beta chains below, sequenced in a study of control samples from healthy donors and cancer patients. Using immunoSEQ multiplex PCR, the repertoire was profiled, and TCRdb retains in-frame clones only, with some absent. The sample has some 160,000 clones, about 89% seen once. The specimen was blood. These receptors were obtained from a young man in good health.

CDR3 sequence: CASSPRNYEQYF. In nucleotides, the CDR3 is TGTGCCAGCAGTCCCCGGAACTACGAGCAGTACTTC. J is TRBJ2-7 and V is TRBV6-5; D uncertain. Germline CDR1 and CDR2: MNHEY and SVGAGI. The CDR3 has 12 amino acids. V lost 5 bases, J lost 3 bases, and 8 bases lay in between.

V usage is TRBV7-2 and J usage is TRBJ2-7; TRBD2 agrees at 8 bases. This CDR3 contains 14 residues. Germline CDR1 and CDR2: SGHTA and FQGNSA. The V and J ends lost 4 bases and 6 bases, in that order; junction bases with no gene match: 8. In DNA, the CDR3 is TGTGCCAGCAGCTACCAGACTAGCGACGTCGAGCAGTACTTC. Translating it yields CASSYQTSDVEQYF.

The chain joins TRBV11-2 to TRBJ1-5; D is unclear. The CDR3 has 13 amino acids. Trimming removed 3 bases at V and 4 bases at J, with 7 bases between. Per germline, CDR1 SGHAT and CDR2 FQNNGV. In DNA, the CDR3 is TGTGCCAGCAGCTTTAGGGAGAATCAGCCCCAGCATTTT. Its protein is CASSFRENQPQHF.

In the case of this clone: Other nucleotide sequences in the sample specify the same CDR3. This rearrangement joins TRBV7-2 to TRBJ2-7; 8 bases are shared with TRBD2. With 0 bases clipped from V and 6 bases from J, the junction kept 4 bases outside the gene matches. Germline CDR1 reads SGHTA; CDR2 reads FQGNSA. The CDR3 runs 14 residues. The CDR3 protein is CASSLASGGGEQYF. The CDR3 DNA sequence: TGTGCCAGCAGCTTAGCCAGCGGGGGCGGCGAGCAGTACTTC.

The J gene is TRBJ2-7, the V gene TRBV6-5; TRBD2 might be the D (6 bases). This CDR3 spans 14 amino acids. Germline-derived CDR1 and CDR2 are MNHEY and SVGAGI. V lost 6 bases and J 0 bases, leaving 12 bases between the germline ends. Written as DNA, the CDR3 is TGTGCCAGCAGGGGGGACTGGAGCTCCTACGAGCAGTACTTC. Amino acid sequence: CASRGDWSSYEQYF.

This clone was recorded once. The gene calls are TRBV7-3 and TRBJ2-1, with TRBD1 matching over 10 bases. The V and J ends lost 5 bases and 9 bases, in that order; junction bases with no gene match: 13. The germline V gene encodes CDR1 SGHTA and CDR2 FQGTGA. CDR3 length: 16 amino acids. This CDR3 is CASSPGTGVSGGEQFF. The CDR3 DNA is TGTGCCAGCAGCCCGGGGACAGGGGTGTCAGGGGGTGAGCAGTTCTTC.

This clone was observed a handful of times. The gene calls are TRBV2 and TRBJ2-1, with 9 positions matching TRBD2. CDR1 and CDR2 from the germline V gene are SNHLY and FYNNEI. V lost 6 bases and J lost 1; bases outside the gene matches: 4. This CDR3 is 15 amino acids long. The CDR3, as DNA: TGTGCCAGCAGGGCTACTAGCGGGTCCTACAATGAGCAGTTCTTC. It encodes CASRATSGSYNEQFF.

The rearrangement links TRBV2 to TRBJ1-3; no firm D call. Per the germline V gene, CDR1 is SNHLY and CDR2 is FYNNEI. The ends were cut back, 8 bases at V and 2 bases at J, with 13 bases in the middle. The CDR3 sequence is 14 residues long. In DNA form, the CDR3 reads TGTGCCAGCTCCGCTGCTCGTGCTGGAAACACCATATATTTT. Translated, it gives CASSAARAGNTIYF. Using reference TRBV2 and TRBJ1-3 for the parts outside the CDR3, the full variable domain is EPEVTQTPSHQVTQMGQEVILRCVPISNHLYFYWYRQILGQKVEFLVSFYNNEISEKSEIFDDQFSVERPDGSNFTLKIRSTKLEDSAMYFCASSAARAGNTIYFGEGSWLTVV.

The chain recombines TRBV15 with TRBJ2-1, with TRBD2 identical over 9 bases. Germline assignment: CDR1 LNHNV and CDR2 YYDKDF (reference sequence). The CDR3 loop spans 15 amino acids. CDR3 sequence (DNA): TGTACGACCAAAAACGGGCTAGCGGGATTCAATGAGCAGTTCTTC. Its translation is CTTKNGLAGFNEQFF.

V is TRBV12-5 and J is TRBJ1-4; TRBD1 is a possible D gene (5 bases). Germline CDR1 reads LGHNT; CDR2 reads FRNRAP. The CDR3 extends over 16 amino acids. Between the trimmed V and J ends, which lost 5 bases and 2 bases, there was a span of 15 bases. CDR3 in DNA: TGTGCTAGTGGTGGGGGAGAATCAAAGACTAATGAAAAACTGTTTTTT. Translation: CASGGGESKTNEKLFF.

The chain joins TRBV3-1 (or the pseudogene TRBV3-2) to TRBJ2-3, with 10 bases aligning to TRBD2. Germline V gives CDR1 LGHDT, CDR2 YNNKEL (reference sequence). This CDR3 is built from 19 residues. V lost 0 bases, J lost 1 base, and 10 bases stayed unmatched. The CDR3 reads CASSQEAMVAGGGTDTQYF. DNA for the CDR3: TGTGCCAGCAGCCAAGAAGCCATGGTAGCGGGGGGCGGCACAGATACGCAGTATTTT.

The chain has TRBV11-2 and TRBJ2-7; D possibly matches TRBD1 or TRBD2 (5 bases each). Germline V gene lookup returns CDR1 SGHAT and CDR2 FQNNGV. Between the trimmed V and J ends, which lost 3 bases and 9 bases, there was a span of 18 bases. The CDR3 consists of 14 residues. In DNA, the CDR3 is TGTGCCAGCAGCTTGGGGACCCCGGGGCGCGGGCAGTACTTC. Its translation: CASSLGTPGRGQYF.

This chain joins TRBV3-1 (or the pseudogene TRBV3-2) and TRBJ2-3; 7 bases match TRBD1. There are 15 residues in the CDR3. Trimming removed 4 bases from V and 6 bases from J; junction bases left unmatched: 10. Germline-derived CDR1 and CDR2 are LGHDT and YNNKEL (reference sequence). CDR3 sequence: CASSPVRGRGDTQYF. Here the CDR3 DNA reads TGTGCCAGCAGCCCTGTCAGGGGGAGAGGGGATACGCAGTATTTT.

This sequence joins TRBV2 and TRBJ1-5; weak D call: TRBD1 (5 bases). Germline assignment: CDR1 SNHLY and CDR2 FYNNEI. The V end lost 6 bases, the J end lost 5 bases, and 17 bases lay between the germline ends. The CDR3 is 15 amino acids. The CDR3 DNA reads as TGTGCCAGCAGGGCGGGTGGGGCAGGGTATCAGCCCCAGCATTTT. Its protein is CASRAGGAGYQPQHF.

Only a few counts were recorded for this clone. The chain employs TRBV9 and TRBJ2-3; TRBD2 agrees at 8 bases. This CDR3 comprises 15 residues. Germline V gives CDR1 SGDLS, CDR2 YYNGEE. V shed 3 bases and J 0 bases; nucleotides not matched to a gene: 3. In nucleotides, the CDR3 is TGTGCCAGCAGCGCAACTAGCGGTAGCACAGATACGCAGTATTTT. Encoded protein: CASSATSGSTDTQYF.

This chain connects TRBV18 to TRBJ1-1; TRBD1 matches 9 bases. The CDR3 is 14 amino acids. CDR1 KGHSH and CDR2 LQKENI come from the germline V gene. The V segment lost 0 bases and the J segment 11 bases; nucleotides outside the gene matches: 7. CDR3 in amino acids: CASSPPWDRVLAFF. CDR3 DNA: TGTGCCAGCTCACCACCGTGGGACAGGGTTTTGGCTTTCTTT.

V is TRBV3-1 (or the pseudogene TRBV3-2) and J is TRBJ1-1; TRBD1 aligns across 8 bases. CDR3 length: 15 residues. J gave up 4 bases and V 4 bases, and 8 bases lay outside the gene matches. Germline values: CDR1 LGHDT, CDR2 YNNKEL (reference sequence). CDR3 bases: TGTGCCAGCAGCCTAACAGGACAGGGAGGCACTGAAGCTTTCTTT. It is translated as CASSLTGQGGTEAFF.

The rearrangement links TRBV5-1 to TRBJ2-7; possible D gene TRBD1, 5 bases. The CDR3 covers 14 residues. Germline V gene lookup returns CDR1 SGHRS and CDR2 YFSETQ. The V gene lost 0 bases and the J gene lost 5 bases, with 12 bases spanning the gap. The DNA for the CDR3 is TGCGCCAGCAGCTTGGCCCAGGGCGGCGACGAGCAGTACTTC. Translation gives CASSLAQGGDEQYF.

The chain has TRBV11-3 and TRBJ2-5, with D hard to call. V was pared by 6 bases and J by 2 bases, with 10 bases between. The CDR3 is 13 amino acids. Germline V gene data show CDR1 as SGHNT and CDR2 as YENEEA. Here the CDR3 DNA reads TGTGCCAGCAGTCGCGGCCCGCAAGAGACCCAGTACTTC. It is translated as CASSRGPQETQYF.

This chain uses TRBV7-3 with TRBJ2-2; D is uncertain. The V gene lost 3 bases and the J gene lost 1 base, with 12 bases spanning the gap. CDR1 SGHTA and CDR2 FQGTGA come from the germline V gene. The CDR3 extends over 16 amino acids. CDR3 DNA: TGTGCCAGCAGCTTTCAAGCTAACCGGAACACCGGGGAGCTGTTTTTT. The encoded protein is CASSFQANRNTGELFF.